The 6 T cell receptor beta chains below all came from one sample that was sequenced in a study of PD-L1 blockade in urothelial cancer. The repertoire was sequenced with immunoSEQ multiplex PCR; TCRdb's copy has only in-frame clones and lacks some. The sample carries under 40,000 clones, around nine tenths recorded once. Sample: PBMCs, taken around atezolizumab (anti-PD-L1) treatment. All receptors come from a man aged 60 to 69 with urothelial cancer.

The J gene is TRBJ1-2, the V gene TRBV5-5; D is ambiguous. The CDR3 covers 12 residues. CDR1 is SGHKS and CDR2 is YYEKEE in the germline V gene (reference sequence). Trimming removed 0 bases from V and 8 bases from J, with 8 bases in between. The CDR3 DNA reads TGTGCCAGCAGCTTGGTGACTGTGGGCTACACCTTC. This translates into CASSLVTVGYTF.

V is TRBV11-2 and J is TRBJ2-1, with 9 bases that match TRBD2. Trimming took 5 bases from V and 5 from J; bases not matched to a gene: 7. CDR3 length equals 15 residues. Germline V gene sequence: CDR1 SGHAT, CDR2 FQNNGV. The CDR3 sequence is CASSRSGGFDNEQFF. CDR3 coding DNA: TGTGCCAGCAGCCGAAGCGGGGGGTTCGACAATGAGCAGTTCTTC.

V gene TRBV29-1 combines with J gene TRBJ2-1; TRBD2 agrees at 8 bases. Per the germline V gene, CDR1 is SQVTM and CDR2 is ANQGSEA. The junction had 10 bases not matched to a gene; V was cut back by 7 bases and J by 2 bases. The CDR3 runs 15 residues. The CDR3 loop reads CSAYPSGGTYNEQFF. As DNA, the CDR3 is TGCAGCGCCTACCCCAGCGGGGGTACCTACAATGAGCAGTTCTTC.

Written as DNA, the CDR3 is TGTGCCAGCAGCCAGACAGGGGGCGCGGAAAACACCATATATTTT. It is translated as CASSQTGGAENTIYF. This rearrangement joins TRBV14 to TRBJ1-3; 10 bases line up with TRBD1. The CDR3 runs to 15 residues. CDR1 and CDR2 (germline): SGHDN, FVKESK. V lost 3 bases, J lost 6 bases, and 5 bases stayed unmatched.

The chain has TRBV28 and TRBJ2-5, with 8 bases identical to TRBD2. From germline, CDR1 is MDHEN and CDR2 SYDVKM. V lost 3 bases and J lost 2; bases outside the gene matches: 5. This CDR3 is built from 15 residues. The CDR3: CASSFPSGGQETQYF. The CDR3 coding sequence is TGTGCCAGCAGTTTTCCGAGCGGGGGACAAGAGACCCAGTACTTC.

The V gene is TRBV7-3, the J gene TRBJ2-2, with 12 bases lining up with TRBD2. Germline CDR1 reads SGHTA; CDR2 reads FQGTGA. J was trimmed by 6 bases and V by 5 bases; bases with no gene match: 10. The CDR3 is 17 residues long. This chain's CDR3 is CASSTPGLAGSAGELFF. Written as DNA, the CDR3 is TGTGCCAGCAGCACCCCCGGACTAGCGGGGTCGGCCGGGGAGCTGTTTTTT.